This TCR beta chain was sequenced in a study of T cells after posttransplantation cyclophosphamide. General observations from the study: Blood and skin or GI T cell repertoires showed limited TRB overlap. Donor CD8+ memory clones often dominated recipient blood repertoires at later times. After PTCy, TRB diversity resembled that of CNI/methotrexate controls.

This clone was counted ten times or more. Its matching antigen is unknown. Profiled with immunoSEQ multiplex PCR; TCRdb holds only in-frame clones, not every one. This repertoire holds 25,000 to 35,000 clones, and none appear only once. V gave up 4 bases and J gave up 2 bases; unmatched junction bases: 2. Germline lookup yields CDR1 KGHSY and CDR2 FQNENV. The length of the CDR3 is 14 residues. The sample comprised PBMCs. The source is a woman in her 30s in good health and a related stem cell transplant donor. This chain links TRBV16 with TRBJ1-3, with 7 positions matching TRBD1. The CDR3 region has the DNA TGTGCCAGCAGCCGCACAGGGGCTGGAAACACCATATATTTT. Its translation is CASSRTGAGNTIYF.